Sequencing of this T cell receptor beta chain was carried out in a study of blood T cells in healthy people across ages. It was with a sample-barcoded 5' primer and a J-beta primer mix that a second PCR of roughly 7 to 12 cycles was run. TCRdb reanalysed the 5' RACE reads using MiXCR and keeps one entry per CDR3 protein. Among hundreds of thousands of distinct CDR3 sequences, 40% to 60% were seen once, and the ten largest hold under 15%. Germline lookup yields CDR1 KGHDR and CDR2 SFDVKD. Trimming shortened V by 5 bases and J by 2 bases, and 9 bases separated the two germline ends. The CDR3 runs 14 residues.

The sample consisted of blood. This TCR was sampled from a man aged 30 to 45 in good health. The gene calls are TRBV24-1 and TRBJ1-5; D is perhaps TRBD1 (5 bases). The CDR3 sequence is CATSARGGNQPQHF. CDR3 bases: TGTGCCACCAGTGCGAGGGGCGGCAATCAGCCCCAGCATTTT.